This T cell receptor (beta chain) stems from a study of blood T cell repertoires in COVID-19. Authors' methods: Reference gene primer amplification in the assay estimated nucleated cell counts. Profiled with immunoSEQ multiplex PCR; TCRdb holds only in-frame clones, not every one. That table supplies the V and J calls and clone size; D and trimming were determined from the DNA. The sample records more than 95,000 clones, around nine tenths being singletons. This clone was observed a single time. The CDR3 runs 15 residues. The ends lost 5 bases at V and 7 bases at J; junction bases unmatched: 10. Looked up from germline, CDR1 is WSHSY and CDR2 is SAAADI.

The V gene is TRBV10-2, the J gene TRBJ2-5, with 10 bases fitting TRBD2. The TCR sequence derives from a man aged 50 to 60 with acute or convalescent COVID-19. Sequencing input: peripheral blood. The CDR3 sequence is CASSTPGLAELTQYF. In DNA form, the CDR3 reads TGCGCCAGCAGTACACCAGGACTAGCGGAACTGACCCAGTACTTC.